Below are 14 T cell receptor beta chains sequenced from a single sample in a study of T-cell memory formation after mild COVID-19. MiXCR, applied by TCRdb to the 5' RACE reads, yields one record per CDR3 protein. In the table there are about 350,000 distinct CDR3 sequences, about an eighth of which are singletons. Sequencing was performed on PBMCs or a T cell subset sorted from them (not recorded which). The receptors shown here come from a man younger than 30 who had mild COVID-19 (a few samples of this study predate the infection). Cell type and time point are not known.

This clonotype was detected many times. The genes are TRBV4-3 and TRBJ2-5; TRBD1 might be the D (6 bases). The germline V gene has CDR1 LGHNA and CDR2 YSLEER. V was pared by 1 base and J by 3 bases, with 6 bases between. The CDR3 has 13 residues. The CDR3 DNA reads TGCGCCAGCAGCCAAGGGACAGAAGAGACCCAGTACTTC. Translation: CASSQGTEETQYF.

The chain has TRBV6-5 and TRBJ2-3; 8 nucleotides match TRBD2. Unmatched junction bases numbered 4, after V lost 2 bases and J lost 0 bases. The length of the CDR3 is 16 residues. Looked up from germline, CDR1 is MNHEY and CDR2 is SVGAGI. Written as DNA, the CDR3 is TGTGCCAGCAGTTACGTAGCGGGATATAGCACAGATACGCAGTATTTT. Translating gives CASSYVAGYSTDTQYF.

The chain recombines TRBV3-1 with TRBJ2-3; TRBD2 aligns across 10 bases. J lost 2 bases, V lost 2 bases, and 4 bases had no gene match. The germline V gene encodes CDR1 LGHDT and CDR2 YNNKEL (reference sequence). The CDR3 is 16 amino acids. The CDR3 nucleotides are TGTGCCAGCAGCCAAATGACTAGCGGGCCCACAGATACGCAGTATTTT. The encoded protein is CASSQMTSGPTDTQYF.

In this sample, this clonotype turned up a few times. The rearrangement uses TRBV7-6 and TRBJ2-2; unclear D gene. This CDR3 spans 13 amino acids. CDR1 and CDR2 from the germline V gene are SGHVS and FNYEAQ. Trimming cost V 5 bases and J 0 bases, with 4 bases left between them. The CDR3 nucleotides are TGTGCCAGCAGCACGACGAACACCGGGGAGCTGTTTTTT. Protein: CASSTTNTGELFF.

This clonotype was detected only a few times. The rearrangement uses TRBV9 and TRBJ1-2; no clear D gene. The V gene's germline CDR1 is SGDLS and CDR2 YYNGEE. The germline V and J ends were trimmed by 3 bases and 2 bases, with 14 bases remaining between them. This CDR3 is built from 15 residues. The chain's CDR3 is CASSGTATANYGYTF. The CDR3 DNA reads as TGTGCCAGCAGCGGAACAGCTACAGCCAACTATGGCTACACCTTC.

The V gene is TRBV5-1, the J gene TRBJ2-5; 8 positions match TRBD1. The CDR3 covers 13 residues. J gave up 4 bases and V 9 bases, and 8 bases lay outside the gene matches. Germline V gene sequence: CDR1 SGHRS, CDR2 YFSETQ. This chain's CDR3 is CATRTGIGETQYF. The CDR3 nucleotides read TGCGCCACCCGGACAGGGATAGGAGAGACCCAGTACTTC.

This chain links TRBV6-2 or TRBV6-3 with TRBJ1-1; D may be TRBD1 (6 bases). The CDR3 is 15 residues long. Trimming removed 6 bases at V and 4 bases at J, with 18 bases between. The germline gives CDR1 MNHEY, CDR2 SVGEGT. The CDR3 here is CASRDFGQILTEAFF. DNA for the CDR3: TGTGCCAGCAGGGATTTCGGACAGATCCTCACTGAAGCTTTCTTT.

The table lists this clonotype with a few counts. The chain employs TRBV12-3 or TRBV12-4 and TRBJ2-4, with D possibly matching TRBD2 (6 bases). V lost 3 bases and J 5 bases, leaving 8 bases between the germline ends. There are 13 residues in the CDR3. This chain's CDR3 is CASSFGGENIQYF. CDR3 bases: TGTGCCAGCAGTTTTGGCGGGGAAAACATTCAGTACTTC.

This clonotype was recorded a few times. This chain connects TRBV28 to TRBJ2-2; 7 bases are shared with TRBD1. From germline, CDR1 is MDHEN and CDR2 SYDVKM. V gave up 6 bases and J gave up 2 bases; unmatched junction bases: 15. There are 18 residues in the CDR3. CDR3 region: CASSLIPRTGVNTGELFF. CDR3 bases: TGTGCCAGCAGCTTGATCCCTCGGACAGGCGTTAACACCGGGGAGCTGTTTTTT. The full variable domain, in which reference TRBV28 and TRBJ2-2 provide the parts outside the CDR3, is DVKVTQSSRYLVKRTGEKVFLECVQDMDHENMFWYRQDPGLGLRLIYFSYDVKMKEKGDIPEGYSVSREKKERFSLILESASTNQTSMYLCASSLIPRTGVNTGELFFGEGSRLTVL.

In this sample, this clonotype turned up a few times. The V call is TRBV30, the J call TRBJ2-5; tentatively, D is TRBD2 (6 bases). Looked up from germline, CDR1 is GTSNPN and CDR2 is SVGIG (reference sequence). Deletions cut 4 bases from V and 9 bases from J, with 18 bases between. The CDR3 totals 13 residues. CDR3 in DNA: TGTGCCTGGAATCCGGGGGTAATCGGGTCCCAGTACTTC. Translation gives CAWNPGVIGSQYF.

This clonotype was counted ten times or more. V usage is TRBV6-5 and J usage is TRBJ2-7; 9 bases line up with TRBD1. This CDR3 has 15 residues. Losses at the gene ends were 6 bases for V and 2 bases for J; bases not matched to a gene: 8. Germline assignment: CDR1 MNHEY and CDR2 SVGAGI. CDR3 bases: TGTGCCAGCAGAACCGGGACAGGGAGTCCCTACGAGCAGTACTTC. Translation gives CASRTGTGSPYEQYF.

This clonotype was seen repeatedly, ten times or more. V usage is TRBV7-2 and J usage is TRBJ2-4; possible D gene TRBD2, 5 bases. Trimming pared 5 bases from V and 7 bases from J, leaving 12 bases between. The CDR3 runs to 13 residues. From germline, CDR1 is SGHTA and CDR2 FQGNSA. Here the CDR3 DNA reads TGTGCCAGCAGCGTCGGGGTTGAGAACATTCAGTACTTC. Encoded protein: CASSVGVENIQYF.

J is TRBJ1-4 and V is TRBV19; D is possibly TRBD1 (5 bases). V was cut by 6 bases and J by 5 bases, with 13 bases left in between. The CDR3 runs 14 residues. The germline V gene has CDR1 LNHDA and CDR2 SQIVND (reference sequence). CDR3 sequence reads: CASRAGSTNEKLFF. DNA of the CDR3: TGTGCCAGTAGAGCAGGGAGCACAAATGAAAAACTGTTTTTT.

In this sample, this clonotype turned up a few times. V gene TRBV4-2 combines with J gene TRBJ2-5; 10 bases map to TRBD1. Looked up from germline, CDR1 is LGHNA and CDR2 is YNFKEQ. CDR3 length: 16 amino acids. Unmatched junction bases numbered 9, after V lost 1 base and J lost 7 bases. CDR3 sequence reads: CASSQGGTGALRTQYF. The CDR3 DNA follows: TGTGCCAGCAGCCAAGGAGGGACAGGGGCCCTTAGGACCCAGTACTTC.